Listed here are 18 T cell receptor beta chains from one sample, sequenced in a study of blood T cells in healthy people across ages. Through a sample-barcoded 5' primer and a J-beta primer mix, a second PCR was run for roughly 6 to 12 cycles. TCRdb reprocessed the 5' RACE reads via MiXCR and lists one record per CDR3 protein. The sample holds over 1,200,000 distinct CDR3 sequences, around 59% seen once. Sequencing input: blood. The receptors originated from a man in his late teens or twenties in good health.

The chain recombines TRBV10-3 with TRBJ2-5; the match to TRBD1 covers 8 bases. The V and J ends lost 3 bases and 1 base, in that order; junction bases with no gene match: 4. The CDR3 has 15 residues. The germline gives CDR1 ENHRY, CDR2 SYGVKD. The CDR3 is CAISDIRGPQETQYF. In DNA, the CDR3 is TGTGCCATCAGTGATATCAGGGGGCCCCAAGAGACCCAGTACTTC.

V is TRBV5-1 and J is TRBJ2-3, with D hard to call. The CDR3 runs to 15 residues. Germline V gives CDR1 SGHRS, CDR2 YFSETQ. Trimming pared 0 bases from V and 2 bases from J, leaving 10 bases between. The CDR3 nucleotides read TGCGCCAGCAGCTTGGACGGCAGGACCACAGATACGCAGTATTTT. Its translation: CASSLDGRTTDTQYF.

The chain joins TRBV7-9 to TRBJ2-1, with 9 nucleotides matching TRBD1. The CDR3 has 16 residues. Germline CDR1 and CDR2: SEHNR and FQNEAQ (reference sequence). V gave up 4 bases and J gave up 8 bases; unmatched junction bases: 12. CDR3 sequence reads: CASSSSPGTGTDEQFF. CDR3 coding DNA: TGTGCCAGCAGCTCCAGTCCCGGGACAGGGACGGATGAGCAGTTCTTC.

The chain uses TRBV2 and TRBJ1-1; possibly TRBD1 for D (6 bases). Germline V gives CDR1 SNHLY, CDR2 FYNNEI. With 6 bases removed from V and 1 base from J, the gap between germline ends came to 15 bases. This CDR3 region has 15 residues. The CDR3 loop reads CASSATGQPNTEAFF. CDR3 nucleotides: TGTGCCAGCAGCGCAACGGGACAACCGAACACTGAAGCTTTCTTT.

The V call is TRBV3-1, the J call TRBJ2-1; a weak D match, TRBD2 (6 bases). CDR1 is LGHDT, CDR2 YNNKEL, per germline (reference sequence). CDR3 length: 18 amino acids. Trimming took 3 bases from V and 7 from J, leaving 25 bases between them. The CDR3 nucleotides are TGTGCCAGCAGCCATGATATGACCCCGGGACTGACATATAATGAGCAGTTCTTC. Encoded protein: CASSHDMTPGLTYNEQFF.

The rearrangement links TRBV5-1 to TRBJ2-3; no clear D gene. This CDR3 comprises 14 residues. With 4 bases removed from V and 1 base from J, the gap between germline ends came to 10 bases. Germline CDR1 is SGHRS and CDR2 is YFSETQ. In DNA, the CDR3 is TGCGCCAGCAGCCGACGGACCGGCACAGATACGCAGTATTTT. It translates to CASSRRTGTDTQYF.

This chain uses TRBV3-1 with TRBJ2-7, with TRBD1 matching 7 bases. The J segment lost 7 bases and the V segment lost 4 bases, leaving 16 bases of the junction unmatched. The germline V gene has CDR1 LGHDT and CDR2 YNNKEL (reference sequence). The CDR3 length is 16 residues. CDR3 protein: CASSPREGGSYNEQYF. CDR3 in DNA: TGTGCCAGCAGCCCCCGTGAAGGGGGCTCCTACAATGAGCAGTACTTC.

This clonotype has just a few counts. This chain joins TRBV10-3 and TRBJ2-7, with D tentatively TRBD1 or TRBD2 (7 bases each). The V end was cut by 8 bases, the J end by 7 bases, with 21 bases between. Germline CDR1 ENHRY, CDR2 SYGVKD. This CDR3 region has 14 residues. The CDR3 loop reads CAIDGGTVGGEQYF. The CDR3 DNA sequence: TGTGCCATCGATGGGGGGACAGTGGGGGGGGAGCAGTACTTC.

This chain uses TRBV29-1 with TRBJ2-1, with D unclear. Trimming left V 6 bases short and J 7 bases short, with 22 bases between. This CDR3 has 15 amino acids. From germline, CDR1 is SQVTM and CDR2 ANQGSEA. The CDR3 DNA sequence: TGCAGCGTCAAAAACCCCCTAGTTGGTACTAATGAGCAGTTCTTC. Translated: CSVKNPLVGTNEQFF.

The CDR3 sequence is CASSRVGENYGYTF. The CDR3 bases are TGTGCCAGCAGCCGGGTAGGGGAAAACTATGGCTACACCTTC. The chain couples TRBV4-2 to TRBJ1-2; TRBD1 is a possible D gene (5 bases). Per germline, CDR1 LGHNA and CDR2 YNFKEQ. CDR3 length: 14 amino acids. Deletions cut 4 bases from V and 2 bases from J, with 11 bases between.

The gene calls are TRBV4-1 and TRBJ1-4, with D tentatively TRBD1 (6 bases). The CDR3 loop spans 14 amino acids. The germline gives CDR1 MGHRA, CDR2 YSYEKL. V dropped 3 bases and J dropped 8 bases, with 13 bases sitting between them. The CDR3 coding sequence is TGCGCCAGCAGCCAGGGGGGCTTTACAGAAAAACTGTTTTTT. It translates to CASSQGGFTEKLFF.

The DNA for the CDR3 is TGTGCCAGCAGCAAAGGATGGCCTGGGACTGAAGCTTTCTTT. Its translation: CASSKGWPGTEAFF. The rearrangement joins TRBV21-1 to TRBJ1-1. TRBV21-1 corresponds to a pseudogene. The CDR3 is made up of 14 amino acids.

The rearrangement links TRBV7-2 to TRBJ1-2; D remains unclear. The CDR3 has 15 residues. CDR1 and CDR2 (germline): SGHTA, FQGNSA. The V gene lost 1 base and the J gene lost 2 bases, with 11 bases spanning the gap. The CDR3 DNA follows: TGTGCCAGCAGCTTAGGTCCGGGTGCCAACTATGGCTACACCTTC. Translating it yields CASSLGPGANYGYTF.

V is TRBV10-3 and J is TRBJ2-7, with 14 bases that match TRBD2. The CDR3 consists of 18 residues. Per germline, CDR1 ENHRY and CDR2 SYGVKD. V dropped 4 bases and J dropped 5; count of bases not matched to a gene: 13. The CDR3 DNA is TGTGCCATCAGTGCCGACTCCGGACTAGCGGGAGGATTGCACGAGCAGTACTTC. This sequence encodes CAISADSGLAGGLHEQYF.

The V call is TRBV14, the J call TRBJ2-7, with a weak D call TRBD1 (6 bases). This CDR3 has 14 residues. The germline V gene has CDR1 SGHDN and CDR2 FVKESK. V was clipped by 5 bases and J by 2 bases, with 13 bases between them. This CDR3 reads CASSNTRGPYEQYF. The CDR3 coding sequence is TGTGCCAGCAGCAACACCAGGGGTCCCTACGAGCAGTACTTC.

This clonotype was detected a few times. This sequence joins TRBV12-3 or TRBV12-4 and TRBJ2-7, with D hard to call. Trimming took 6 bases from V and 2 from J, leaving 11 bases between them. This CDR3 has 13 residues. The chain's CDR3 is CASRPTGPYEQYF. CDR3 in DNA: TGTGCCAGCAGACCGACGGGCCCCTACGAGCAGTACTTC.

V usage is TRBV20-1 and J usage is TRBJ1-1; D remains unclear. This CDR3 comprises 16 residues. The V end was cut by 0 bases, the J end by 3 bases, with 17 bases between. CDR1 is DFQATT and CDR2 is SNEGSKA in the germline V gene (reference sequence). The CDR3 coding sequence is TGCAGTGCTAGAGATCCTTCATCCCCTTTCCACACTGAAGCTTTCTTT. This codes for CSARDPSSPFHTEAFF.

This chain connects TRBV4-1 to TRBJ2-7, with 10 bases matching TRBD2. CDR3 length: 17 residues. J was trimmed by 0 bases and V by 3 bases; bases with no gene match: 8. Per germline, CDR1 MGHRA and CDR2 YSYEKL. The CDR3 coding sequence is TGCGCCAGCAGCCACGGTGGACTAGCGGACAACTCCTACGAGCAGTACTTC. This gives the protein CASSHGGLADNSYEQYF.